This TCR beta chain comes out of a study of CD8 T cells in Susac syndrome. Reverse transcription of about 0.45 to 1 ug RNA was carried out with random hexamers. TCRdb re-derived calls from the immunoSEQ multiplex PCR reads in MiXCR, one entry per CDR3 protein. The table has just under 150,000 distinct CDR3 sequences, 94% seen once. Germline loops: CDR1 GTSNPN, CDR2 SVGIG (reference sequence). The CDR3 runs 16 residues. V lost 5 bases and J 0 bases, leaving 16 bases between the germline ends. Input material: CD4+ T cells from PBMCs. This TCR came from a human donor in good health. The chain is built from TRBV30 and TRBJ1-4; D is ambiguous. The CDR3 region is CAWSRGSRTTNEKLFF. Written as DNA, the CDR3 is TGTGCCTGGTCCAGAGGTTCCCGGACAACTAATGAAAAACTGTTTTTT.